The 19 T cell receptor beta chains given below trace back to one sample, sequenced in a study of CD8 T cells in ankylosing spondylitis. Study results and limitations: Among TCR beta sequences, a motif of under ten highly homologous variants appeared characteristic of ankylosing spondylitis blood.

TCRdb re-called the 5' RACE reads with MiXCR, one entry per CDR3 protein. Here the sample spans 700,000 to 1,000,000 distinct CDR3 sequences, about 11% being singletons. Their specific antigens are unknown. The specimen was blood, either unsorted or a sorted T cell fraction (not recorded which). The receptors originated from a male donor with ankylosing spondylitis.

This clonotype was seen repeatedly, ten times or more. The gene calls are TRBV29-1 and TRBJ2-7, with D perhaps matching TRBD1 or TRBD2 (5 bases each). This CDR3 has 13 residues. Trimming took 6 bases from V and 0 from J, leaving 12 bases between them. Per germline, CDR1 SQVTM and CDR2 ANQGSEA. For the CDR3, the DNA is TGCAGCGTCGGGACGTACAGCTCCTACGAGCAGTACTTC. It encodes CSVGTYSSYEQYF.

This clonotype was counted at least ten times. An end of the junction differs from the germline gene, which may be a read error. J is TRBJ2-1 and V is TRBV5-6; D tentatively fits TRBD1 or TRBD2 (5 bases each). Germline-derived CDR1 and CDR2 are SGHDT and YYEEEE. There are 13 residues in the CDR3. CDR3 sequence reads: CASTPGLYNEQFF. The CDR3 nucleotides are TGCGCCAGCACCCCGGGGCTTTACAATGAGCAGTTCTTC.

The chain has TRBV24-1 and TRBJ2-1; 7 positions agree with TRBD1. V dropped 2 bases and J dropped 5; count of bases not matched to a gene: 2. In germline, CDR1 is KGHDR, CDR2 SFDVKD. This CDR3 comprises 14 residues. The DNA for the CDR3 is TGTGCCACCAGTGATTCGGGACAGCACAATGAGCAGTTCTTC. This codes for CATSDSGQHNEQFF.

V and J are TRBV12-3 or TRBV12-4 and TRBJ2-2, with D perhaps given as TRBD1 or TRBD2 (6 bases each). The CDR3 runs 16 residues. Trimming stripped 6 bases from V and 7 bases from J, with 21 bases between. The CDR3 DNA is TGTGCCAGCAGAAGGGAGGAAGGGGGAGGAGGCGGGGAGCTGTTTTTT. Its protein is CASRREEGGGGGELFF.

The chain carries TRBV9 and TRBJ2-7; D is perhaps TRBD1 or TRBD2 (6 bases each). Trimming took off 4 bases at V and 6 bases at J, with 17 bases between the two ends. In germline, CDR1 is SGDLS, CDR2 YYNGEE. The CDR3 length is 14 residues. CDR3 sequence (DNA): TGTGCCAGCAGCCCGGATGTGAGGGGGGTCGAGCAGTACTTC. This codes for CASSPDVRGVEQYF.

This clonotype was picked up many times. The chain uses TRBV29-1 and TRBJ2-7; possible D gene TRBD1, 5 bases. Trimming left V 0 bases short and J 4 bases short, with 16 bases between. This CDR3 region has 15 residues. Germline V gene lookup returns CDR1 SQVTM and CDR2 ANQGSEA. The CDR3 DNA is TGCAGCGTTGAAGATCCGGGCAGGGTTGGTTACGAGCAGTACTTC. It translates to CSVEDPGRVGYEQYF.

This clonotype was recorded at least ten times. This chain connects TRBV4-2 to TRBJ1-4; the D gene is possibly TRBD1 (6 bases). V was shortened by 1 base and J by 10 bases, with 16 bases between the two germline ends. This CDR3 region has 15 residues. Germline CDR1 and CDR2: LGHNA and YNFKEQ. The CDR3 loop is CASSQGGQGSVKLFF. As DNA, the CDR3 is TGTGCCAGCAGCCAAGGGGGGCAGGGCAGCGTAAAACTGTTTTTT.

This clonotype was found many times. V gene TRBV7-2 combines with J gene TRBJ1-5, with a tentative D call TRBD1 (5 bases). V was trimmed by 5 bases and J by 5 bases, leaving 7 bases between them. The germline V gene has CDR1 SGHTA and CDR2 FQGNSA. The CDR3 has 12 residues. Here the CDR3 reads CASSGGDQPQHF. The CDR3 coding sequence is TGTGCCAGCAGCGGAGGGGATCAGCCCCAGCATTTT.

The rearrangement joins TRBV11-1 to TRBJ2-3; 9 nucleotides agree with TRBD2. J was trimmed by 0 bases and V by 3 bases; bases with no gene match: 13. Per germline, CDR1 SGHAT and CDR2 FQDESV (reference sequence). The CDR3 is made up of 19 amino acids. The CDR3 loop is CASSFPFSWTSVSTDTQYF. Written as DNA, the CDR3 is TGTGCCAGCAGCTTCCCCTTCTCGTGGACTAGCGTAAGCACAGATACGCAGTATTTT.

This clonotype has a count of ten or more. V gene TRBV15 combines with J gene TRBJ1-4; D is unresolved. Germline CDR1 LNHNV, CDR2 YYDKDF (reference sequence). Trimming took off 0 bases at V and 4 bases at J, with 9 bases between the two ends. The CDR3 length is 15 residues. The CDR3 bases are TGTGCCACCAGCAGAGATACGAGAATTAATGAAAAACTGTTTTTT. Its translation: CATSRDTRINEKLFF. The full variable domain, in which reference TRBV15 and TRBJ1-4 provide the parts outside the CDR3, is DAMVIQNPRYQVTQFGKPVTLSCSQTLNHNVMYWYQQKSSQAPKLLFHYYDKDFNNEADTPDNFQSRRPNTSFCFLDIRSPGLGDTAMYLCATSRDTRINEKLFFGSGTQLSVL.

The chain employs TRBV7-2 and TRBJ1-1; no definite D call. This CDR3 has 14 residues. The germline V gene has CDR1 SGHTA and CDR2 FQGNSA. V lost 5 bases and J lost 1, with 11 bases in between. The CDR3 is CASSQMGRNTEAFF. The CDR3 region has the DNA TGTGCCAGCAGCCAAATGGGGAGGAACACTGAAGCTTTCTTT.

The chain combines TRBV24-1 with TRBJ2-2; tentative D call: TRBD1 (6 bases). Trimming shortened V by 4 bases and J by 4 bases, and 12 bases separated the two germline ends. Germline assignment: CDR1 KGHDR and CDR2 SFDVKD. This CDR3 has 15 residues. The CDR3 protein is CATSDPTGTTGELFF. The DNA of the CDR3 is TGTGCCACCAGTGACCCAACAGGGACCACCGGGGAGCTGTTTTTT.

This clonotype showed up just a few times. V gene TRBV6-1 combines with J gene TRBJ2-1; no firm D call. The CDR3 loop spans 16 amino acids. Trimming removed 6 bases from V and 4 bases from J, with 19 bases in between. CDR1 is MNHNS, CDR2 SASEGT, per germline. The CDR3 region has the DNA TGTGCCAGCAGACCTGAACTCCGACCGGGTTACAATGAGCAGTTCTTC. It specifies CASRPELRPGYNEQFF.

This chain uses TRBV18 with TRBJ2-1; the match to TRBD2 covers 11 bases. This CDR3 contains 17 residues. V dropped 1 base and J dropped 2; count of bases not matched to a gene: 4. In germline, CDR1 is KGHSH, CDR2 LQKENI. The CDR3 loop is CASSPLKTSGTYNEQFF. In nucleotides, the CDR3 is TGTGCCAGCTCACCACTGAAGACTAGCGGGACCTACAATGAGCAGTTCTTC.

The CDR3 DNA is TGCAGTGCCGCCCGGCGGGTACAGGGGAGCACAGATACGCAGTATTTT. It is translated as CSAARRVQGSTDTQYF. The rearrangement joins TRBV20-1 to TRBJ2-3, with 7 bases identical to TRBD1. Germline trimming cut 6 bases from V and 0 bases from J; bases unmatched to any gene: 12. The CDR3 has 16 amino acids. The V gene's germline CDR1 is DFQATT and CDR2 SNEGSKA (reference sequence).

This clonotype was recorded a few times. The V gene is TRBV20-1, the J gene TRBJ1-4; tentatively, D is TRBD1 (5 bases). CDR3 length: 13 residues. CDR1 and CDR2 (germline): DFQATT, SNEGSKA (reference sequence). V lost 7 bases, J lost 6 bases, and 15 bases lay in between. CDR3 residues: CSGTGTTDEKLFF. In nucleotides, the CDR3 is TGCAGTGGAACCGGGACGACCGATGAAAAACTGTTTTTT.

This chain uses TRBV20-1 with TRBJ1-2; D is perhaps TRBD1 (6 bases). The CDR3 has 16 amino acids. Trimming left V 0 bases short and J 0 bases short, with 14 bases between. CDR1 and CDR2 (germline): DFQATT, SNEGSKA (reference sequence). The CDR3 region has the DNA TGCAGTGCTAGAGACACCGGACAGCTGACTAACTATGGCTACACCTTC. Translated: CSARDTGQLTNYGYTF.

The gene calls are TRBV28 and TRBJ2-3; D possibly corresponds to TRBD1 (7 bases). The CDR3 is made up of 16 amino acids. Germline lookup yields CDR1 MDHEN and CDR2 SYDVKM. Trimming pared 2 bases from V and 3 bases from J, leaving 15 bases between. CDR3 sequence: CASSLPKGAGTDTQYF. The CDR3 bases are TGTGCCAGCAGTTTACCTAAGGGGGCGGGGACAGATACGCAGTATTTT.

The chain recombines TRBV20-1 with TRBJ2-3, with D perhaps TRBD2 (7 bases). The CDR3 sequence is 17 residues long. Germline assignment: CDR1 DFQATT and CDR2 SNEGSKA (reference sequence). Trimming removed 0 bases from V and 3 bases from J, with 19 bases in between. CDR3 protein: CSARDPASGGGTDTQYF. The CDR3 DNA follows: TGCAGTGCTAGAGATCCGGCTAGCGGAGGGGGAACAGATACGCAGTATTTT.